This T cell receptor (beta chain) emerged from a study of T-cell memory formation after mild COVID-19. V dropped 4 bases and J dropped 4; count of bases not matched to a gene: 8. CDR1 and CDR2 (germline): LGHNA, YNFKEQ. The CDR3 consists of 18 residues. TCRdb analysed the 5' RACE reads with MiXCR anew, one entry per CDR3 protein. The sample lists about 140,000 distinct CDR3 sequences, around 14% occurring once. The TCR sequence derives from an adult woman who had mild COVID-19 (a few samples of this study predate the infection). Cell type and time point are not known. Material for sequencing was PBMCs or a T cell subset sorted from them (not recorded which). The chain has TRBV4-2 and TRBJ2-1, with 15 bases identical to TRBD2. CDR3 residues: CASSRGLAGGLCYNEQFF. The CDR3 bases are TGTGCCAGCAGCCGCGGACTAGCGGGAGGGCTGTGTTACAATGAGCAGTTCTTC.